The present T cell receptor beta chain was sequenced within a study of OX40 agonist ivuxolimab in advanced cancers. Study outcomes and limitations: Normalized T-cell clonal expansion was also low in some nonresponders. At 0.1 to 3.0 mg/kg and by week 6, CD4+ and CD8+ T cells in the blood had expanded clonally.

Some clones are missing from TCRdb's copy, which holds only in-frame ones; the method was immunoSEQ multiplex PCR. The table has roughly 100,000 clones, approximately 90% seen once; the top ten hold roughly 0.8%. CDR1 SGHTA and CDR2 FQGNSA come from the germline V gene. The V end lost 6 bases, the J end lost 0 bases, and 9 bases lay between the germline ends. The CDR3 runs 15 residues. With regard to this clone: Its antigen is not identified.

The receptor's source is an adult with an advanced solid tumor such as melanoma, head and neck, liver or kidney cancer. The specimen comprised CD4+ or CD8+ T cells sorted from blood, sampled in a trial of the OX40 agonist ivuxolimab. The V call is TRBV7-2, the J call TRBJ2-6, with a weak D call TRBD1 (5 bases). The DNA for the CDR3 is TGTGCCAGCAGGGCAGGGTTCTCTGGGGCCAACGTCCTGACTTTC. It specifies CASRAGFSGANVLTF. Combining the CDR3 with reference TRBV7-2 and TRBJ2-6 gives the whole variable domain GAGVSQSPSNKVTEKGKDVELRCDPISGHTALYWYRQSLGQGLEFLIYFQGNSAPDKSGLPSDRFSAERTGGSVSTLTIQRTQQEDSAVYLCASRAGFSGANVLTFGAGSRLTVL.